This T cell receptor beta chain derives from a study of blood T cell repertoires in COVID-19. Study in general: Both acute and convalescent COVID-19 samples were obtained from the United States, Italy and Spain. The analysed material was cDNA or gDNA that came from T cells, B-cell-depleted T cells, or PBMCs.

Original processing notes: Cell counts per sample came from amplifying reference gene primers. Method: immunoSEQ multiplex PCR; TCRdb's copy keeps in-frame clones and lacks some. The V and J calls and the clone size are those of that table, but D and trimming were determined from the DNA. The table lists almost 400,000 clones, 87% of them singletons, with roughly 2.1% in the top ten. From germline, CDR1 is SGDLS and CDR2 YYNGEE. Trimming removed 4 bases from V and 8 bases from J, with 15 bases in between. The CDR3 length is 14 residues. The receptor's source is a woman aged 55-70 years with COVID-19, enrolled during active disease. This chain uses TRBV9 with TRBJ1-4, with D possibly being TRBD1 (5 bases). Specimen: peripheral blood. CDR3 coding DNA: TGTGCCAGCAGCCCGACAGTAACTAGCGAAAAACTGTTTTTT. Translated, it gives CASSPTVTSEKLFF.